This TCR beta chain was identified during a study of cytomegalovirus exposure and HLA in healthy donors. This CDR3 is built from 14 residues. Per the germline V gene, CDR1 is SGHTA and CDR2 is FQGNSA. With 3 bases clipped from V and 4 bases from J, the junction kept 6 bases outside the gene matches. The PCR contained 60 Vbeta and 13 Jbeta primers. Profiling relied on immunoSEQ multiplex PCR, and the TCRdb table lists in-frame clones only, not all of them. Among about 120,000 clones listed, about three fifths were seen once. This receptor was obtained from a man aged 40-55 years in good health and CMV-seropositive. This rearrangement joins TRBV7-2 to TRBJ2-7, with 7 bases lining up with TRBD2. The specimen sequenced was PBMCs. The DNA of the CDR3 is TGTGCCAGCAGCTTTTCGCGGGAGAGGTACGAGCAGTACTTC. Protein sequence: CASSFSRERYEQYF.